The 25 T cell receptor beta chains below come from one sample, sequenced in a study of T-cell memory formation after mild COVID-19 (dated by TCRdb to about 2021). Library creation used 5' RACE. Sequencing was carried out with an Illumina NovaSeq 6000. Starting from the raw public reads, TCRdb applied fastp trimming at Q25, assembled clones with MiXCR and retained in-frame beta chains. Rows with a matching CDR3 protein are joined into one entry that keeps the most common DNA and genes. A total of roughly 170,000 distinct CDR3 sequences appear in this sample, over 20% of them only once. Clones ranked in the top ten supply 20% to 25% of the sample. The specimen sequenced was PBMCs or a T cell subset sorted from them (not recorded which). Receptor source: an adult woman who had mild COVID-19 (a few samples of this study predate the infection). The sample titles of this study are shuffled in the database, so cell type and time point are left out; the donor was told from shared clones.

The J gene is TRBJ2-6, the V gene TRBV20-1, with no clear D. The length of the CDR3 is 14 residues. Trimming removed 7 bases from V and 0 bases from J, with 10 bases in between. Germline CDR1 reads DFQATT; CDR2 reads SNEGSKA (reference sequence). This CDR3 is CSVPWFSGANVLTF. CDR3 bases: TGCAGTGTCCCCTGGTTCTCTGGGGCCAACGTCCTGACTTTC.

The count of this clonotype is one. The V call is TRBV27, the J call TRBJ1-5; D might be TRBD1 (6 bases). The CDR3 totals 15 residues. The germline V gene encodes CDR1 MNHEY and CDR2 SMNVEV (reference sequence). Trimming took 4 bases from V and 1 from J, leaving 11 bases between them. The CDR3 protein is CASSSRGFSNQPQHF. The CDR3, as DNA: TGTGCCAGCAGTTCAAGGGGGTTCAGCAATCAGCCCCAGCATTTT.

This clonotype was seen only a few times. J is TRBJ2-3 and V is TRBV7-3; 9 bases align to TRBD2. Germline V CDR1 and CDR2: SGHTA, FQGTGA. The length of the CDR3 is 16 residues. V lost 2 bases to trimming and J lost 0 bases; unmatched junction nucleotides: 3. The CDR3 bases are TGTGCCAGCAGCTTAGAGCGGGGGGTGAGCACAGATACGCAGTATTTT. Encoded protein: CASSLERGVSTDTQYF.

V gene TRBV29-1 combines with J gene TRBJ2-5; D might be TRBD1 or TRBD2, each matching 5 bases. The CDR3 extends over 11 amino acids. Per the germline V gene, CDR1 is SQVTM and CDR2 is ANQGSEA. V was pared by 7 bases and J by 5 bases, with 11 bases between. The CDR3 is CSELGEETQYF. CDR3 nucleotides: TGCAGCGAATTAGGGGAGGAGACCCAGTACTTC.

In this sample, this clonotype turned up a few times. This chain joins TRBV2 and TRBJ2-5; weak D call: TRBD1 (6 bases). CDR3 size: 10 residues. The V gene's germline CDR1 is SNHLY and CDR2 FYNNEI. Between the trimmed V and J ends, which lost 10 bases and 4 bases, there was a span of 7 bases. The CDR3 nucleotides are TGTGCCACAGGGGCAGAGACCCAGTACTTC. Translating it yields CATGAETQYF.

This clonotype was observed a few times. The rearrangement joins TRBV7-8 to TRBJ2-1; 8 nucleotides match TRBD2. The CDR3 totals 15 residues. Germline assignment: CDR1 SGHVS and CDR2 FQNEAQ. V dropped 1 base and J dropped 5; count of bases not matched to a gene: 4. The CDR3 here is CASSLVYSGNNEQFF. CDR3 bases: TGTGCCAGCAGCTTAGTCTATAGCGGGAACAATGAGCAGTTCTTC.

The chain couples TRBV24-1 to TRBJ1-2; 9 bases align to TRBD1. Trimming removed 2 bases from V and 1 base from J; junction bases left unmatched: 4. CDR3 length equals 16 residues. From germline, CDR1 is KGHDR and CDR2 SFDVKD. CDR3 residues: CATSDSTGGHNYGYTF. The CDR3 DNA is TGTGCCACCAGTGATTCGACAGGGGGACATAACTATGGCTACACCTTC.

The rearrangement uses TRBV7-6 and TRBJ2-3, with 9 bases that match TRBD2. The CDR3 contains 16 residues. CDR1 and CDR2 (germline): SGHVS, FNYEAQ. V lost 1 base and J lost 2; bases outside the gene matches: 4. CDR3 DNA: TGTGCCAGCAGCTTAGTAGCGGGGGCCGACACAGATACGCAGTATTTT. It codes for CASSLVAGADTDTQYF.

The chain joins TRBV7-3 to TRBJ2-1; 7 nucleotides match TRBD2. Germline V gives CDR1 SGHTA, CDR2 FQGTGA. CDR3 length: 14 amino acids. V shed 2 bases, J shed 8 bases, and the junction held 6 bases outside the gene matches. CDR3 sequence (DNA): TGTGCCAGCAGCTTAGGGCGGGGGAAGGATGAGCAGTTCTTC. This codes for CASSLGRGKDEQFF. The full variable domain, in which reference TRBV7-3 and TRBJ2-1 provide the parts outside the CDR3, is GAGVSQTPSNKVTEKGKYVELRCDPISGHTALYWYRQSLGQGPEFLIYFQGTGAADDSGLPNDRFFAVRPEGSVSTLKIQRTERGDSAVYLCASSLGRGKDEQFFGPGTRLTVL.

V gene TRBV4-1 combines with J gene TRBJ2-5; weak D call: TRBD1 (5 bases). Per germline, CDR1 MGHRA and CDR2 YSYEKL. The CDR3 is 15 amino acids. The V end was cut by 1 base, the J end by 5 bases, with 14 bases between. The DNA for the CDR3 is TGCGCCAGCAGCCAAGTGGACAACCTTGGGGAGACCCAGTACTTC. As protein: CASSQVDNLGETQYF.

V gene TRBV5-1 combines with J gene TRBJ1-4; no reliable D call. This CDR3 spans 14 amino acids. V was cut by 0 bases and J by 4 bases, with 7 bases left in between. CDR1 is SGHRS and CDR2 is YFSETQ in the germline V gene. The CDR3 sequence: CASSLEQLNEKLFF. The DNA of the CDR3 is TGCGCCAGCAGCTTGGAACAGCTTAATGAAAAACTGTTTTTT.

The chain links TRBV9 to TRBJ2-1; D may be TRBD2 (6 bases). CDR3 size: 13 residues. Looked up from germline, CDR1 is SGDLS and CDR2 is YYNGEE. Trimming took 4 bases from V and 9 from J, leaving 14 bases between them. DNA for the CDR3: TGTGCCAGCAGCCCCGTGACTAGAGGTGAGCAGTTCTTC. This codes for CASSPVTRGEQFF. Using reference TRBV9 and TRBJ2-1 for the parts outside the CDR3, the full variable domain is DSGVTQTPKHLITATGQRVTLRCSPRSGDLSVYWYQQSLDQGLQFLIQYYNGEERAKGNILERFSAQQFPDLHSELNLSSLELGDSALYFCASSPVTRGEQFFGPGTRLTVL.

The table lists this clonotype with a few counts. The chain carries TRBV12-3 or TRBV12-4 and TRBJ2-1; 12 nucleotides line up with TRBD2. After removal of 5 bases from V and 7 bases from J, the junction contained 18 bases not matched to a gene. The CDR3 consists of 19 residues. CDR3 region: CASSGSDLAGGQFRNEQFF. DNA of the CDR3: TGTGCCAGCAGTGGTTCGGATCTAGCGGGAGGGCAATTCCGGAATGAGCAGTTCTTC.

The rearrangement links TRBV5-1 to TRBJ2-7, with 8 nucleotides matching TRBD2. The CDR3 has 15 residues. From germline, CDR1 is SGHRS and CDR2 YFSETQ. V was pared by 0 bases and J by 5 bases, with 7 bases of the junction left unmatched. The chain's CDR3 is CASSLELAGINEQYF. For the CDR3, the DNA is TGCGCCAGCAGCTTGGAATTAGCGGGGATCAACGAGCAGTACTTC.

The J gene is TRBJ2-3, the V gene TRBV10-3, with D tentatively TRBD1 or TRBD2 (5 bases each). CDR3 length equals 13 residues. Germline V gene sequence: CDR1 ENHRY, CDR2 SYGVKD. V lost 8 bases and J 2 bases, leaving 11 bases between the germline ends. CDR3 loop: CAIGDGVTDTQYF. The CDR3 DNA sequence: TGTGCCATCGGGGACGGAGTCACAGATACGCAGTATTTT.

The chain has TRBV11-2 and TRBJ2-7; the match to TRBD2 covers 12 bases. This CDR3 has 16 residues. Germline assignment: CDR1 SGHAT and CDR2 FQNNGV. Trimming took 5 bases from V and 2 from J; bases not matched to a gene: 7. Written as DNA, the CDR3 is TGTGCCAGCAGCGCCCCGACTAGCGGGGGAACCTACGAGCAGTACTTC. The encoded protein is CASSAPTSGGTYEQYF.

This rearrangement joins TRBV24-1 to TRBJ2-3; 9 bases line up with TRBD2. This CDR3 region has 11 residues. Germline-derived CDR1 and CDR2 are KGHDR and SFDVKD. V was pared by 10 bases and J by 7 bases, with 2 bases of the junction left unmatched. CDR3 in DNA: TGTGCCACTAGCGGGGGCTATACGCAGTATTTT. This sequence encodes CATSGGYTQYF.

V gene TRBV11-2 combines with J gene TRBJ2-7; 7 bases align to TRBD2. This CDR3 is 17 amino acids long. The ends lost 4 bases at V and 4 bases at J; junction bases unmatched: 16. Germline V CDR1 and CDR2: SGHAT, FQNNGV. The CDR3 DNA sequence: TGTGCCAGCAGCTCCTTATTAGCGGGCACCGGGTTTTACGAGCAGTACTTC. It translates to CASSSLLAGTGFYEQYF.

This CDR3 reads CASSFLGETVGRSPLHF. For the CDR3, the DNA is TGTGCCAGCAGCTTTCTCGGGGAAACGGTGGGACGGTCACCCCTCCACTTT. The V call is TRBV2, the J call TRBJ1-6, with D possibly TRBD1 on 5 matching bases. The CDR3 runs 17 residues. With 6 bases removed from V and 10 bases from J, the gap between germline ends came to 25 bases. In germline, CDR1 is SNHLY, CDR2 FYNNEI.

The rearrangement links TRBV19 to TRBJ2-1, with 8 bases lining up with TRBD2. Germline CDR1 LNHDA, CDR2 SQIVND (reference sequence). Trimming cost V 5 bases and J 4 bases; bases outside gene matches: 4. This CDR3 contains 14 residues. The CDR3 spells CASSSAGAYNEQFF. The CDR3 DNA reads TGTGCCAGTAGTTCAGCGGGGGCTTACAATGAGCAGTTCTTC.

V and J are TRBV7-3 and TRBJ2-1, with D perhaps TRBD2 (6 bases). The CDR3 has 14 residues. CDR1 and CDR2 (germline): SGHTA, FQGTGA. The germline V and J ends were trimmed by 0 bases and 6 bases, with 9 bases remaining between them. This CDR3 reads CASSLTLGGNEQFF. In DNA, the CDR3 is TGTGCCAGCAGCTTAACGCTGGGGGGCAATGAGCAGTTCTTC.

Here the CDR3 reads CASSPRDSDLYEQYF. The DNA for the CDR3 is TGTGCCAGCAGCCCGAGGGACAGTGACCTCTACGAGCAGTACTTC. The chain carries TRBV12-3 or TRBV12-4 and TRBJ2-7, with 7 bases aligning to TRBD1. Losses at the gene ends were 6 bases for V and 3 bases for J; bases not matched to a gene: 11. This CDR3 is 15 amino acids long.

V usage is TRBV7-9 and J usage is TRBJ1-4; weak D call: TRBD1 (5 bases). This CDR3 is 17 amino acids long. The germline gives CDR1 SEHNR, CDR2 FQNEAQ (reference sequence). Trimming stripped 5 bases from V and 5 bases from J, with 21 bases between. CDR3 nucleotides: TGTGCCAGCAGCGCTACTTCGATTCAGGGAGGGAATGAAAAACTGTTTTTT. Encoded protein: CASSATSIQGGNEKLFF.

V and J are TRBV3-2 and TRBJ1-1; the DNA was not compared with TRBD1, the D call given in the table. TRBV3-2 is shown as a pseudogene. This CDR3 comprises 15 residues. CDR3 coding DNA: TGTGCCAGCAGCCAAGGGGGACGAACGAACACTGAAGCTTTCTTT. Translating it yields CASSQGGRTNTEAFF.

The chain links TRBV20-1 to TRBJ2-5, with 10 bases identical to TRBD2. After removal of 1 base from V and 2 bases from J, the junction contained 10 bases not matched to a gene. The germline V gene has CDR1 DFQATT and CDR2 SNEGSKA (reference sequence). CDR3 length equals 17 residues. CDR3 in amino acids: CSARVTITSGDQETQYF. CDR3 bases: TGCAGTGCTAGAGTGACGATAACTAGCGGGGATCAAGAGACCCAGTACTTC.